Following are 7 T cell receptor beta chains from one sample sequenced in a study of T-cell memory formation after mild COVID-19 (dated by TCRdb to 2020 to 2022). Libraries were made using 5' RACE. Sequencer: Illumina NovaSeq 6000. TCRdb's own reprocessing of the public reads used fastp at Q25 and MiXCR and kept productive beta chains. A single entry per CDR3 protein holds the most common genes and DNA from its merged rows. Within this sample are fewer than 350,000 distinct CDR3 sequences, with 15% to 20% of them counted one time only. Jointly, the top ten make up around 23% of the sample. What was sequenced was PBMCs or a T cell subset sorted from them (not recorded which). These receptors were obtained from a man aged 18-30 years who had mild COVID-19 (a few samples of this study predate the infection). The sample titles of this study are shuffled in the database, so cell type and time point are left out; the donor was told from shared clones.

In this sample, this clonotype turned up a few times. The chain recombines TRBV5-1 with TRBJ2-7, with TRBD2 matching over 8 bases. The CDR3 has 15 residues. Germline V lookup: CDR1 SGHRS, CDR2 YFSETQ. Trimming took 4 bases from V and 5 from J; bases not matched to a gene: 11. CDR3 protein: CASSPQGLVSHEQYV. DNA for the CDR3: TGCGCCAGCAGCCCCCAGGGACTAGTCAGCCACGAGCAGTACGTC.

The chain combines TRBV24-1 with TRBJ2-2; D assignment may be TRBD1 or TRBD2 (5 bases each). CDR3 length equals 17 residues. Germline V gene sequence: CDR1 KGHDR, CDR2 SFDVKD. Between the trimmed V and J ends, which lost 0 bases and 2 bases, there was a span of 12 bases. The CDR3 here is CATSDLTRDRNTGELFF. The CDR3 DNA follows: TGTGCCACCAGTGATTTGACCCGGGACCGTAACACCGGGGAGCTGTTTTTT.

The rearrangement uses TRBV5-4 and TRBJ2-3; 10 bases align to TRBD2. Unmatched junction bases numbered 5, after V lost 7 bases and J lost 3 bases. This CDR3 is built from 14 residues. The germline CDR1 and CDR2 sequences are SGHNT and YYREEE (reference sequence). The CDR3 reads CASRLAGLTDTQYF. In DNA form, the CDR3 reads TGTGCCAGCCGACTAGCGGGCTTGACAGATACGCAGTATTTT.

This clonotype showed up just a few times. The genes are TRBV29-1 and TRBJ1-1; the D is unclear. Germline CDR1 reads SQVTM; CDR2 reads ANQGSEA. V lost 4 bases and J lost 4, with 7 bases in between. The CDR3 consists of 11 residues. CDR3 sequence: CSVARGTEAFF. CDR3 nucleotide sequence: TGCAGCGTTGCTAGAGGCACTGAAGCTTTCTTT.

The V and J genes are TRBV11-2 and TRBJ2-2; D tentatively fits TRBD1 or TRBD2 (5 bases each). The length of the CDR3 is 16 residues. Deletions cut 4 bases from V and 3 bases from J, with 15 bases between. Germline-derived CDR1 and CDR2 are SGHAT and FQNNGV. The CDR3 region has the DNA TGTGCCAGCAGCTCACCGCCGGGACCTCACACCGGGGAGCTGTTTTTT. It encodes CASSSPPGPHTGELFF.

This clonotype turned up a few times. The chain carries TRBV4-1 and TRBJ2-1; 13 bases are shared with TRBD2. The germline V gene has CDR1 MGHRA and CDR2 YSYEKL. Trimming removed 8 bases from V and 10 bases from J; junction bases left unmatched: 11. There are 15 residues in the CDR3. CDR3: CASGSGLAGLDEQFF. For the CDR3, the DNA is TGCGCCAGCGGATCGGGACTAGCGGGGCTAGACGAGCAGTTCTTC.

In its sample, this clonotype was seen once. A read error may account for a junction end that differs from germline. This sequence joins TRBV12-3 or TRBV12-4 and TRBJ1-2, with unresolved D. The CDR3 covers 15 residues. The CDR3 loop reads CAISPPGGLNYGYTF. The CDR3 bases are TGTGCCATCAGTCCCCCGGGTGGGCTTAACTATGGCTACACCTTC.